The 31 T cell receptor beta chains below come from one sample, sequenced in a study of cytomegalovirus exposure and HLA in healthy donors. This table comes from immunoSEQ multiplex PCR, and its TCRdb copy is limited to in-frame clones, with some not included. Of under 250,000 clones listed, 70% to 90% are singletons. Specimen: PBMCs. Source of these receptors: a woman aged 18-29 years in good health and CMV-seronegative.

The chain couples TRBV6-4 to TRBJ2-3; 10 bases match TRBD2. The CDR3 covers 14 residues. Germline V gene sequence: CDR1 MRHNA, CDR2 SNTAGT. J gave up 1 base and V 6 bases, and 1 base lay outside the gene matches. Here the CDR3 DNA reads TGTGCCAGCAGAGCGGGGGGGGGCACAGATACGCAGTATTTT. Its protein product is CASRAGGGTDTQYF.

CDR3 sequence reads: CASSLLGDEQFF. DNA for the CDR3: TGTGCCAGCAGCTTGTTAGGGGATGAGCAGTTCTTC. The V call is TRBV13, the J call TRBJ2-1; perhaps TRBD1 as D (5 bases). Trimming stripped 3 bases from V and 8 bases from J, with 8 bases between. CDR3 length equals 12 residues. Looked up from germline, CDR1 is PRHDT and CDR2 is FYEKMQ (reference sequence).

The chain employs TRBV27 and TRBJ1-4, with D possibly matching TRBD1 (6 bases). This CDR3 has 14 amino acids. The germline gives CDR1 MNHEY, CDR2 SMNVEV (reference sequence). With 3 bases removed from V and 8 bases from J, the gap between germline ends came to 13 bases. CDR3 amino acids: CASSFRRGEEKLFF. The CDR3 DNA sequence: TGTGCCAGCAGTTTTCGGAGGGGGGAGGAAAAACTGTTTTTT.

This clone showed up just once. The rearrangement joins TRBV9 to TRBJ2-3; 8 nucleotides line up with TRBD2. V dropped 0 bases and J dropped 6; count of bases not matched to a gene: 15. The CDR3 spans 18 residues. Germline CDR1 and CDR2: SGDLS and YYNGEE. CDR3 coding DNA: TGTGCCAGCAGCGTAGGCATAATCGGCGGGGGGCTGGCGGATACGCAGTATTTT. Its protein is CASSVGIIGGGLADTQYF. The full variable domain, rest sourced from reference TRBV9 and TRBJ2-3, is DSGVTQTPKHLITATGQRVTLRCSPRSGDLSVYWYQQSLDQGLQFLIQYYNGEERAKGNILERFSAQQFPDLHSELNLSSLELGDSALYFCASSVGIIGGGLADTQYFGPGTRLTVL.

The rearrangement links TRBV7-9 to TRBJ1-2, with a possible D match to TRBD1 (5 bases). The CDR3 length is 14 residues. Germline values: CDR1 SEHNR, CDR2 FQNEAQ (reference sequence). Trimming removed 5 bases at V and 2 bases at J, with 12 bases between. The CDR3 bases are TGTGCCAGCAGCGCAGCGGGGCGGAACTATGGCTACACCTTC. Translated: CASSAAGRNYGYTF.

The CDR3 region is CAWSFGTSSFGDTQYF. CDR3 bases: TGTGCCTGGAGTTTTGGGACTAGCAGCTTCGGGGATACGCAGTATTTT. V gene TRBV30 combines with J gene TRBJ2-3, with 9 bases aligning to TRBD2. This CDR3 comprises 16 residues. After removal of 2 bases from V and 6 bases from J, the junction contained 12 bases not matched to a gene. CDR1 and CDR2 (germline): GTSNPN, SVGIG (reference sequence).

The DNA for the CDR3 is TGTGCCAGCAGCTTAGCCCTGGATCAGCCCCAGCATTTT. Protein product: CASSLALDQPQHF. V and J are TRBV7-6 and TRBJ1-5, with D hard to call. Trimming removed 0 bases at V and 5 bases at J, with 5 bases between. Germline-derived CDR1 and CDR2 are SGHVS and FNYEAQ. This CDR3 comprises 13 residues. The full variable domain, rest sourced from reference TRBV7-6 and TRBJ1-5, is GAGVSQSPRYKVTKRGQDVALRCDPISGHVSLYWYRQALGQGPEFLTYFNYEAQQDKSGLPNDRFSAERPEGSISTLTIQRTEQRDSAMYRCASSLALDQPQHFGDGTRLSIL.

This clone was detected a few times. The J gene is TRBJ2-3, the V gene TRBV27; D gene unclear. The CDR3 loop spans 13 amino acids. The V gene lost 2 bases and the J gene lost 4 bases, with 7 bases spanning the gap. Germline CDR1 reads MNHEY; CDR2 reads SMNVEV (reference sequence). The CDR3, as DNA: TGTGCCAGCAGTTTAGGTGGTCCAGATACGCAGTATTTT. Protein product: CASSLGGPDTQYF.

The chain employs TRBV6-6 and TRBJ1-5; 7 nucleotides line up with TRBD1. Germline V gene lookup returns CDR1 MNHNY and CDR2 SVGAGI (reference sequence). The CDR3 has 14 residues. V shed 6 bases and J 5 bases; nucleotides not matched to a gene: 7. The CDR3 DNA is TGTGCCAGCAGCCCGGGACAGAGTTATCAGCCCCAGCATTTT. Translated, it gives CASSPGQSYQPQHF.

This rearrangement joins TRBV27 to TRBJ2-1; 12 nucleotides align to TRBD2. Per the germline V gene, CDR1 is MNHEY and CDR2 is SMNVEV (reference sequence). The CDR3 totals 15 residues. The trim removed 5 bases at V and 3 bases at J, leaving 2 bases unmatched. This chain's CDR3 is CASSKTSGSYNEQFF. Here the CDR3 DNA reads TGTGCCAGCAGTAAGACTAGCGGGAGCTACAATGAGCAGTTCTTC.

The chain combines TRBV5-1 with TRBJ1-1; weak D call: TRBD1 (5 bases). The CDR3 is 13 residues long. The V end was cut by 3 bases, the J end by 1 base, with 7 bases between. CDR1 and CDR2 from the germline V gene are SGHRS and YFSETQ. The CDR3 nucleotides are TGCGCCAGCAGCTACACAGGGAACACTGAAGCTTTCTTT. Its translation is CASSYTGNTEAFF.

This rearrangement joins TRBV28 to TRBJ1-5, with 7 nucleotides matching TRBD1. Germline trimming cut 6 bases from V and 5 bases from J; bases unmatched to any gene: 10. The CDR3 loop spans 15 amino acids. Germline lookup yields CDR1 MDHEN and CDR2 SYDVKM. The DNA for the CDR3 is TGTGCCAGCAGCCTCCTAGACAGGGCCTATCAGCCCCAGCATTTT. Its translation is CASSLLDRAYQPQHF. The entire variable domain, with the rest obtained from reference TRBV28 and TRBJ1-5, is as follows: DVKVTQSSRYLVKRTGEKVFLECVQDMDHENMFWYRQDPGLGLRLIYFSYDVKMKEKGDIPEGYSVSREKKERFSLILESASTNQTSMYLCASSLLDRAYQPQHFGDGTRLSIL.

The chain uses TRBV11-2 and TRBJ1-4; 7 positions agree with TRBD1. The CDR3 contains 17 residues. V lost 5 bases, J lost 4 bases, and 13 bases stayed unmatched. The V gene's germline CDR1 is SGHAT and CDR2 FQNNGV. CDR3: CASSITGVIRNNEKLFF. The CDR3 bases are TGTGCCAGCAGCATCACAGGGGTGATTAGGAATAATGAAAAACTGTTTTTT.

V gene TRBV27 combines with J gene TRBJ2-7; 9 bases are a match to TRBD1. The length of the CDR3 is 15 residues. The J segment lost 7 bases and the V segment lost 5 bases, leaving 12 bases of the junction unmatched. The germline V gene has CDR1 MNHEY and CDR2 SMNVEV (reference sequence). CDR3 in amino acids: CASSPTPGQGGEQYF. The CDR3 nucleotides are TGTGCCAGCAGTCCTACCCCGGGACAGGGAGGTGAGCAGTACTTC.

This sequence joins TRBV9 and TRBJ2-2; D gene ambiguous. With 4 bases removed from V and 2 bases from J, the gap between germline ends came to 3 bases. The CDR3 has 12 amino acids. The germline CDR1 and CDR2 sequences are SGDLS and YYNGEE. For the CDR3, the DNA is TGTGCCAGCAGCCTCAACACCGGGGAGCTGTTTTTT. Translating gives CASSLNTGELFF.

The count of this clone is one. The chain uses TRBV29-1 and TRBJ2-3; D may be TRBD1 (5 bases). From germline, CDR1 is SQVTM and CDR2 ANQGSEA. V shed 7 bases and J shed 2 bases, with 13 bases lying between them. The CDR3 is made up of 13 amino acids. CDR3 coding DNA: TGCAGCGGTGGGGCGACGGACACAGATACGCAGTATTTT. Amino acid sequence: CSGGATDTDTQYF.

This clone appeared a single time. The rearrangement joins TRBV5-6 to TRBJ1-1, with D perhaps matching TRBD1 (6 bases). CDR3 length equals 12 residues. Germline V gene sequence: CDR1 SGHDT, CDR2 YYEEEE. Trimming took 4 bases from V and 11 from J, leaving 15 bases between them. In nucleotides, the CDR3 is TGTGCCAGCAGCATTACAGGGATTACTGCTTTCTTT. It encodes CASSITGITAFF.

V is TRBV15 and J is TRBJ2-2; 7 nucleotides align to TRBD1. Germline lookup yields CDR1 LNHNV and CDR2 YYDKDF (reference sequence). CDR3 size: 17 residues. Trimming took 0 bases from V and 3 from J; bases not matched to a gene: 7. The CDR3 region is CATSRDLGTDHTGELFF. CDR3 in DNA: TGTGCCACCAGCAGAGATTTAGGGACAGATCACACCGGGGAGCTGTTTTTT.

This chain uses TRBV2 with TRBJ2-5; TRBD2 agrees at 12 bases. The length of the CDR3 is 14 residues. Germline CDR1 and CDR2: SNHLY and FYNNEI. With V trimmed by 6 bases and J by 2 bases, 1 base remained unmatched. The CDR3 sequence: CASSGLAGQETQYF. CDR3 bases: TGTGCCAGCAGCGGACTAGCGGGGCAAGAGACCCAGTACTTC.

The chain links TRBV27 to TRBJ2-7; TRBD2 might be the D (6 bases). Germline values: CDR1 MNHEY, CDR2 SMNVEV (reference sequence). The CDR3 extends over 13 amino acids. V lost 5 bases, J lost 7 bases, and 15 bases lay in between. As DNA, the CDR3 is TGTGCCAGCAGTCTTATGAGGGCGGGGGAGCAGTACTTC. Protein product: CASSLMRAGEQYF.

The genes are TRBV5-4 and TRBJ2-2; D may be TRBD2 (7 bases). Germline loops: CDR1 SGHNT, CDR2 YYREEE (reference sequence). V lost 7 bases, J lost 6 bases, and 10 bases lay in between. The CDR3 contains 12 residues. The CDR3 region has the DNA TGTGCCAGCGGGGGGGGCCCCGGGGAGCTGTTTTTT. This sequence encodes CASGGGPGELFF.

V gene TRBV5-1 combines with J gene TRBJ1-1; possibly TRBD1 for D (5 bases). V dropped 2 bases and J dropped 5 bases, with 16 bases sitting between them. Germline V gene data show CDR1 as SGHRS and CDR2 as YFSETQ. The CDR3 totals 15 residues. The chain's CDR3 is CASSFSPTGLTEAFF. The CDR3 DNA follows: TGCGCCAGCAGCTTCTCCCCAACAGGTTTGACTGAAGCTTTCTTT.

The V call is TRBV28, the J call TRBJ2-7; D is undetermined. Germline V gene lookup returns CDR1 MDHEN and CDR2 SYDVKM. Between the trimmed V and J ends, which lost 3 bases and 3 bases, there was a span of 12 bases. The CDR3 extends over 14 amino acids. The CDR3: CASSFWGIDYEQYF. The DNA for the CDR3 is TGTGCCAGCAGTTTCTGGGGAATTGACTACGAGCAGTACTTC.

This sequence joins TRBV2 and TRBJ1-2, with 8 bases matching TRBD1. This CDR3 is 13 amino acids long. Germline V gene lookup returns CDR1 SNHLY and CDR2 FYNNEI. V lost 6 bases and J lost 6; bases outside the gene matches: 6. CDR3 amino acids: CASREDREDGYTF. CDR3 DNA sequence: TGTGCCAGCAGGGAGGACAGGGAGGATGGCTACACCTTC.

The genes are TRBV11-2 and TRBJ1-3, with no clear D. Trimming removed 3 bases from V and 0 bases from J, with 9 bases in between. This CDR3 has 15 amino acids. Germline CDR1 and CDR2: SGHAT and FQNNGV. The CDR3 region has the DNA TGTGCCAGCAGCTTGGTCCCGAGCTCTGGAAACACCATATATTTT. This translates into CASSLVPSSGNTIYF.

The chain recombines TRBV5-1 with TRBJ1-2, with D uncertain. This CDR3 comprises 13 residues. From germline, CDR1 is SGHRS and CDR2 YFSETQ. Trimming cost V 4 bases and J 2 bases, with 9 bases left between them. CDR3 protein: CASSPQPNYGYTF. The CDR3 region has the DNA TGCGCCAGCAGCCCACAGCCGAACTATGGCTACACCTTC. Supplemented by reference TRBV5-1 and TRBJ1-2, the full variable domain reads KAGVTQTPRYLIKTRGQQVTLSCSPISGHRSVSWYQQTPGQGLQFLFEYFSETQRNKGNFPGRFSGRQFSNSRSEMNVSTLELGDSALYLCASSPQPNYGYTFGSGTRLTVV.

The CDR3 nucleotides read TGTGCCAGTAGTAGGTACAGGGGAGAGACCCAGTACTTC. Translated, it gives CASSRYRGETQYF. J is TRBJ2-5 and V is TRBV19; the match to TRBD1 covers 7 bases. The CDR3 is 13 residues long. J lost 4 bases, V lost 4 bases, and 3 bases had no gene match. Germline CDR1 and CDR2: LNHDA and SQIVND (reference sequence).

This rearrangement joins TRBV18 to TRBJ1-1; no clear D gene. Germline V lookup: CDR1 KGHSH, CDR2 LQKENI. Trimming cost V 1 base and J 1 base, with 7 bases left between them. The CDR3 has 14 amino acids. CDR3 sequence reads: CASSPRRPNTEAFF. Here the CDR3 DNA reads TGTGCCAGCTCACCACGGCGGCCGAACACTGAAGCTTTCTTT.

The chain couples TRBV7-3 to TRBJ1-6; D gene unclear. Trimming left V 1 base short and J 3 bases short, with 10 bases between. The CDR3 sequence is 16 residues long. Germline V gene lookup returns CDR1 SGHTA and CDR2 FQGTGA. This CDR3 reads CASSLRGEVYNSPLHF. The CDR3 DNA sequence: TGTGCCAGCAGCTTAAGGGGTGAAGTCTATAATTCACCCCTCCACTTT.

The chain links TRBV28 to TRBJ1-3, with D maybe TRBD1 (5 bases). The germline CDR1 and CDR2 sequences are MDHEN and SYDVKM. Trimming cost V 6 bases and J 6 bases, with 18 bases left between them. CDR3 length equals 15 residues. Written as DNA, the CDR3 is TGTGCCAGCAGCGCCCACGGGACGTGGGAAAACACCATATATTTT. Amino acids: CASSAHGTWENTIYF.

The chain has TRBV30 and TRBJ1-1; D remains ambiguous. The CDR3 has 13 amino acids. The germline V gene encodes CDR1 GTSNPN and CDR2 SVGIG (reference sequence). Trimming took 4 bases from V and 1 from J, leaving 10 bases between them. The CDR3 DNA reads as TGTGCCTGGAAGGAGACGGCGAACACTGAAGCTTTCTTT. Protein: CAWKETANTEAFF. The complete variable domain, with remaining parts taken from reference TRBV30 and TRBJ1-1, reads SQTIHQWPATLVQPVGSPLSLECTVEGTSNPNLYWYRQAAGRGLQLLFYSVGIGQISSEVPQNLSASRPQDRQFILSSKKLLLSDSGFYLCAWKETANTEAFFGQGTRLTVV.